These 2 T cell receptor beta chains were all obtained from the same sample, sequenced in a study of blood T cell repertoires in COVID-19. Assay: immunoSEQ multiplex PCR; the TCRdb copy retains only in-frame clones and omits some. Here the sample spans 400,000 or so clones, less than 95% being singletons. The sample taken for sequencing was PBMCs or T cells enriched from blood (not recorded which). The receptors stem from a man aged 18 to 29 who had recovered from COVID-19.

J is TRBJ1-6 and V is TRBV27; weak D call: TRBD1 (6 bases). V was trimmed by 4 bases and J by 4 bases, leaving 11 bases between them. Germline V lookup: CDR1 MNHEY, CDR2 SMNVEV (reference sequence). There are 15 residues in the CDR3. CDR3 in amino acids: CASSSRQVYNSPLHF. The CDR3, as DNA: TGTGCCAGCAGTTCCCGACAGGTTTATAATTCACCCCTCCACTTT.

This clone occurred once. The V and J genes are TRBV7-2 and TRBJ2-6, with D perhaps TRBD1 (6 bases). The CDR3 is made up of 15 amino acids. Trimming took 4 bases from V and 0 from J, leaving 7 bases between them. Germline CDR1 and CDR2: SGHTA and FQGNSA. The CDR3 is CASSSRGSGANVLTF. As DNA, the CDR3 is TGTGCCAGCAGCTCCAGGGGCTCTGGGGCCAACGTCCTGACTTTC.